A selection of T cell receptor beta chains follows, all from one sample in a study of T cell repertoires in cytomegalovirus infection. TCRdb itself ran the reads through MiXCR, one entry per CDR3 protein. The sample has 380,000 or so distinct CDR3 sequences, about 35% seen once; the top ten hold approximately 12%. The antigens these receptors bind are not known. The input for sequencing was cultured PBMCs, taken from culture after CMV antigen stimulation. The receptors stem from a human donor in good health (CMV status not recorded). Some clones in this sample may be carry-over from other donors' samples. The CDR3 runs from the conserved cysteine through the conserved F or W. The D gene is left open where the match is weak. Not all rows give a size; the values are once, few, many and, for expanded clones, a class.

abundance | j_gene | v_gene | d_gene | CDR3nt | CDR3aa
few | TRBJ2-3 | TRBV7-6 | - | TGTGCCAGCAGCATCACAGGGTCGGATACGCAGTATTTT | CASSITGSDTQYF
few | TRBJ2-1 | TRBV7-3 | TRBD2 | TGTGCCAGCAGAATGAGCGGGAGCCTAAACAATGAGCAGTTCTTC | CASRMSGSLNNEQFF
many | TRBJ1-2 | TRBV19 | TRBD1 | TGTGCCAGTAGTACCGCGACAGGGACGGACTATGGCTACACCTTC | CASSTATGTDYGYTF
- | TRBJ2-7 | TRBV5-6 | - | TGTGCCAGCAGCCCCGTCAGGGTCCTCCTCCCCTCCAAGCAGTACTTC | CASSPVRVLLPSKQYF
few | TRBJ2-3 | TRBV7-2 | TRBD2 | TGTGCCAGCAGCTTAGGGGGACTAGCGGGATTCTTCACAGATACGCAGTATTTT | CASSLGGLAGFFTDTQYF
- | TRBJ1-3 | TRBV19 | - | TGTGCCAGTAGCGGTGGTAGGACGGCCGGCGGAAACACCATATATTTT | CASSGGRTAGGNTIYF
- | TRBJ1-4 | TRBV20-1 | - | TGCAGTGCTAGAGGGTTTTCGAGTGAAAAACTGTTTTTT | CSARGFSSEKLFF
- | TRBJ2-3 | TRBV7-2 | - | TGTGCCAGCAGCTGGAGGGGTAGCGGACTTCGAGGAGATACGCAGTATTTT | CASSWRGSGLRGDTQYF
once | TRBJ2-3 | TRBV24-1 | - | TGTGCCACCAGTGAGCTCTTCACAGATACGCAGTATTTT | CATSELFTDTQYF
- | TRBJ2-4 | TRBV12-3/TRBV12-4 | - | TGTGCCAGCAGTTTAGGGACAGATAAAAACATTCAGTACTTC | CASSLGTDKNIQYF
few | TRBJ2-4 | TRBV7-6 | - | TGTGCCAGCAGCTTAGTGTCTGGGACAACTAAAAACATTCAGTACTTC | CASSLVSGTTKNIQYF
- | TRBJ1-6 | TRBV28 | - | TGTGCCAGCAGTTTTAGGGGGTATCGTTCACCCCTCCACTTT | CASSFRGYRSPLHF
many | TRBJ2-3 | TRBV27 | TRBD2 | TGTGCCAGCGGCTCAGATCTAGCGGCCACAGATACGCAGTATTTT | CASGSDLAATDTQYF
- | TRBJ1-2 | TRBV7-2 | - | TGTGCCAGCAGCTTAGTCCAGGGGAGACCCAACTATGGCTACACCTTC | CASSLVQGRPNYGYTF
few | TRBJ2-2 | TRBV6-1 | - | TGTGCCAGCAGTAAGATTTACACCGGGGAGCTGTTTTTT | CASSKIYTGELFF
few | TRBJ1-5 | TRBV2 | - | TGTGCCAGCAGCGCCCGCAAGGGCGTGCAGCCCCAGCATTTT | CASSARKGVQPQHF
- | TRBJ2-4 | TRBV12-3/TRBV12-4 | - | TGTGCCAGCAGTTACTCGGACATGCGGAACATTCAGTACTTC | CASSYSDMRNIQYF
- | TRBJ2-5 | TRBV18 | - | TGTGCCAGCTCACCGCAGGGGTTGGAGACCCAGTACTTC | CASSPQGLETQYF
- | TRBJ2-3 | TRBV6-2/TRBV6-3 | - | TGTGCCAGCAGTCTTTTTCCCCGTGAGGGAGTCCCCCACGACTCCACAGATACGCAGTATTTT | CASSLFPREGVPHDSTDTQYF
- | TRBJ1-1 | TRBV19 | TRBD1 | TGTGCCAGTCGCCGGACAGGGTTAAGGAACACTGAAGCTTTCTTT | CASRRTGLRNTEAFF
many | TRBJ1-5 | TRBV7-9 | - | TGTGCCAGCAGCCGGTGGCCGTCCGATTCTAGCAATCAGCCCCAGCATTTT | CASSRWPSDSSNQPQHF
many | TRBJ2-1 | TRBV6-6 | - | TGTGCCAGCAGTTACAAGGGAGGCAATGAGCAGTTCTTC | CASSYKGGNEQFF
- | TRBJ1-3 | TRBV6-1 | - | TGTGCCAGCAGTGGAGTAGGATCAAACACCATATATTTT | CASSGVGSNTIYF
few | TRBJ1-4 | TRBV29-1 | - | TGCAGCGTAGCTACAGGGACTCAGAGTAAACTGTTTTTT | CSVATGTQSKLFF
- | TRBJ1-2 | TRBV12-3/TRBV12-4 | - | TGTGCCAGCCTCCGGGACCCCTATGGCTACACCTTC | CASLRDPYGYTF
- | TRBJ1-4 | TRBV7-2 | TRBD1 | TGTGCCAGCAGTCCCAGGGGGCAAACTAATGAAAAACTGTTTTTT | CASSPRGQTNEKLFF
- | TRBJ2-1 | TRBV14 | - | TGTGCCAGCAGCCAGGGGGAACTTCCTAAGCAGTTCTTC | CASSQGELPKQFF
- | TRBJ1-1 | TRBV7-2 | - | TGTGCCAGCAGCTTAGAGAGTCGAGGAGCTTTCTTT | CASSLESRGAFF